The 25 T cell receptor beta chains reported below all come from one sample, sequenced in a study of response to subunit inactivated influenza vaccine (dated 2018 in TCRdb). Preparation of the library involved RT-PCR. For sequencing, an Illumina HiSeq 2500 was employed. TCRdb trimmed public reads at Q25 via fastp, called clones via MiXCR and kept in-frame beta chains. When rows share a CDR3 protein, they turn into one entry using the most common DNA and genes. Recorded for this sample are some 850,000 distinct CDR3 sequences; under 20% of them occurred a single time. The ten largest clones take up approximately 11% of the sample. The specimen comprised PBMCs from blood, sampled 4 to 6 days after vaccination. Receptors originate from a middle-aged man who received an inactivated influenza vaccine. Donor details come from another sample of the same person, matched by shared clones.

This chain's CDR3 is CASSLGASGGQYGYEQYF. CDR3 DNA sequence: TGTGCCAGCAGCTTAGGGGCTAGCGGGGGCCAGTACGGCTACGAGCAGTACTTC. V gene TRBV7-6 combines with J gene TRBJ2-7; 10 bases line up with TRBD2. Germline assignment: CDR1 SGHVS and CDR2 FNYEAQ. Losses at the gene ends were 1 base for V and 3 bases for J; bases not matched to a gene: 12. The CDR3 runs 18 residues.

This clonotype was seen only a few times. This chain uses TRBV10-3 with TRBJ2-5; D is uncertain. The CDR3 contains 16 residues. Germline V gene sequence: CDR1 ENHRY, CDR2 SYGVKD. V lost 6 bases and J lost 8, with 25 bases in between. DNA of the CDR3: TGTGCCATCAGAAAGACGAACCCCCGAGACCGAGAAACCCAGTACTTC. Its translation: CAIRKTNPRDRETQYF.

The chain links TRBV29-1 to TRBJ2-1, with D perhaps assigned TRBD1 or TRBD2 (5 bases each). Germline lookup yields CDR1 SQVTM and CDR2 ANQGSEA. The germline V and J ends were trimmed by 7 bases and 6 bases, with 13 bases remaining between them. The CDR3 extends over 12 amino acids. CDR3 DNA sequence: TGCAGCGGTGTGGGGACCCGCAATGAGCAGTTCTTC. It translates to CSGVGTRNEQFF.

This clonotype was detected many times. The V call is TRBV27, the J call TRBJ2-7; TRBD1 matches at 12 bases. CDR3 length: 13 residues. The V gene's germline CDR1 is MNHEY and CDR2 SMNVEV (reference sequence). With V trimmed by 6 bases and J by 4 bases, 1 base remained unmatched. The DNA of the CDR3 is TGTGCCAGCAGGGGACAGGGGGCTTACGAGCAGTACTTC. It yields the protein CASRGQGAYEQYF.

This chain uses TRBV29-1 with TRBJ2-4; 12 bases are shared with TRBD2. Trimming removed 7 bases from V and 6 bases from J; junction bases left unmatched: 10. Looked up from germline, CDR1 is SQVTM and CDR2 is ANQGSEA. The CDR3 covers 15 residues. The CDR3 region is CSAGNRTSGTNIQYF. The CDR3 DNA reads as TGCAGCGCCGGGAATAGGACTAGCGGGACAAACATTCAGTACTTC.

This clonotype was observed a single time. In DNA form, the CDR3 reads TGTGCCAGCAGTGACAGGGTGGCCGGAAACACCATATATTTT. Protein sequence: CASSDRVAGNTIYF. The rearrangement links TRBV6-1 to TRBJ1-3; a weak D match, TRBD1 (5 bases). The germline V and J ends were trimmed by 3 bases and 4 bases, with 10 bases remaining between them. This CDR3 contains 14 residues. Germline assignment: CDR1 MNHNS and CDR2 SASEGT.

In its sample, this clonotype was seen many times. V usage is TRBV7-2 and J usage is TRBJ2-2, with 10 bases identical to TRBD1. Germline CDR1 is SGHTA and CDR2 is FQGNSA. This CDR3 region has 15 residues. With V trimmed by 5 bases and J by 4 bases, 4 bases remained unmatched. CDR3 residues: CASSTRQGATGELFF. The CDR3 nucleotides read TGTGCCAGCAGCACAAGACAGGGGGCCACCGGGGAGCTGTTTTTT. The full variable domain, completed using reference TRBV7-2 and TRBJ2-2, is GAGVSQSPSNKVTEKGKDVELRCDPISGHTALYWYRQSLGQGLEFLIYFQGNSAPDKSGLPSDRFSAERTGGSVSTLTIQRTQQEDSAVYLCASSTRQGATGELFFGEGSRLTVL.

This clonotype was seen a handful of times. V gene TRBV5-1 combines with J gene TRBJ2-1; TRBD2 matches at 9 bases. V lost 3 bases and J lost 6; bases outside the gene matches: 7. The germline V gene has CDR1 SGHRS and CDR2 YFSETQ. CDR3 length equals 15 residues. The CDR3 loop is CASSSGTSPFNEQFF. CDR3 DNA: TGCGCCAGCAGCTCCGGGACTAGCCCTTTCAATGAGCAGTTCTTC. Filled out from reference TRBV5-1 and TRBJ2-1, the complete variable domain reads KAGVTQTPRYLIKTRGQQVTLSCSPISGHRSVSWYQQTPGQGLQFLFEYFSETQRNKGNFPGRFSGRQFSNSRSEMNVSTLELGDSALYLCASSSGTSPFNEQFFGPGTRLTVL.

This CDR3 reads CSAMPGRQETQYF. The CDR3 DNA sequence: TGCAGTGCTATGCCGGGGAGACAAGAGACCCAGTACTTC. The chain is built from TRBV20-1 and TRBJ2-5, with a possible D match to TRBD2 (5 bases). Germline-derived CDR1 and CDR2 are DFQATT and SNEGSKA (reference sequence). With 4 bases removed from V and 2 bases from J, the gap between germline ends came to 11 bases. The CDR3 has 13 amino acids.

This clonotype was observed a few times. V gene TRBV5-1 combines with J gene TRBJ2-7; TRBD2 agrees at 8 bases. From germline, CDR1 is SGHRS and CDR2 YFSETQ. The trim removed 2 bases at V and 3 bases at J, leaving 1 base unmatched. The CDR3 sequence is 13 residues long. The CDR3 region is CASSFRGGYEQYF. CDR3 nucleotide sequence: TGCGCCAGCAGCTTCCGGGGGGGCTACGAGCAGTACTTC.

This clonotype occurred a few times. The genes are TRBV4-2 and TRBJ2-1; 9 bases agree with TRBD2. With V trimmed by 3 bases and J by 2 bases, 8 bases remained unmatched. Germline V gene sequence: CDR1 LGHNA, CDR2 YNFKEQ. The CDR3 has 17 residues. The DNA for the CDR3 is TGTGCCAGCAGCCAGGTTTCGCGGGGGGGCACCTACAATGAGCAGTTCTTC. Encoded protein: CASSQVSRGGTYNEQFF.

This clonotype was observed a few times. The CDR3 DNA reads as TGTGCCAGCAGCCCGCAATTAGGACAGGGATTTAGCGACAATGAGCAGTTCTTC. Protein product: CASSPQLGQGFSDNEQFF. The chain links TRBV11-1 to TRBJ2-1; TRBD1 agrees at 8 bases. This CDR3 comprises 18 residues. V gave up 5 bases and J gave up 5 bases; unmatched junction bases: 17. CDR1 and CDR2 (germline): SGHAT, FQDESV (reference sequence).

In the case of this clonotype: This clone may be a read error of a much larger clone one base away. V is TRBV5-5 and J is TRBJ2-2; D gene uncertain. The V and J ends lost 0 bases and 3 bases respectively, with 9 bases between them. CDR1 and CDR2 (germline): SGHKS, YYEKEE (reference sequence). This CDR3 comprises 15 residues. CDR3 region: CASSLAGLDTGELFF. DNA of the CDR3: TGTGCCAGCAGCTTGGCCGGCCTAGACACCGGGGAGCTGTTTTTT.

Written as DNA, the CDR3 is TGTGCCAGCAGCTCCAGGAGGCCCGGGACAGAATACAATGAGCAGTTCTTC. Encoded protein: CASSSRRPGTEYNEQFF. This sequence joins TRBV11-2 and TRBJ2-1, with 7 positions matching TRBD1. Germline CDR1 SGHAT, CDR2 FQNNGV. Trimming removed 4 bases from V and 4 bases from J; junction bases left unmatched: 13. This CDR3 spans 17 amino acids.

This chain links TRBV27 with TRBJ1-2; D gene ambiguous. The germline V gene encodes CDR1 MNHEY and CDR2 SMNVEV (reference sequence). CDR3 length equals 14 residues. Trimming took off 0 bases at V and 4 bases at J, with 9 bases between the two ends. The DNA for the CDR3 is TGTGCCAGCAGTTTATCGCCAGGCGGCTATGGCTACACCTTC. Translated, it gives CASSLSPGGYGYTF.

This clonotype occurred many times. V gene TRBV5-1 combines with J gene TRBJ2-2, with TRBD1 as a possible D gene (5 bases). CDR1 is SGHRS and CDR2 is YFSETQ in the germline V gene. The V end lost 3 bases, the J end lost 5 bases, and 14 bases lay between the germline ends. This CDR3 comprises 15 residues. The CDR3 spells CASSYGQVPTGELFF. CDR3 DNA: TGCGCCAGCAGCTATGGACAAGTACCTACCGGGGAGCTGTTTTTT.

The chain is built from TRBV29-1 and TRBJ2-7, with D possibly being TRBD2 (7 bases). The CDR3 has 13 residues. Germline V gives CDR1 SQVTM, CDR2 ANQGSEA. Trimming shortened V by 6 bases and J by 3 bases, and 15 bases separated the two germline ends. The CDR3 here is CSVTGGGGYEQYF. The CDR3 region has the DNA TGCAGCGTGACTGGGGGAGGGGGCTACGAGCAGTACTTC.

This clonotype has just a few counts. The V call is TRBV7-9, the J call TRBJ1-1, with 11 bases fitting TRBD1. With V trimmed by 5 bases and J by 2 bases, 7 bases remained unmatched. The CDR3 totals 16 residues. Germline V gene lookup returns CDR1 SEHNR and CDR2 FQNEAQ (reference sequence). The chain's CDR3 is CASSNQGQGVNTEAFF. CDR3 coding DNA: TGTGCCAGCAGCAACCAGGGACAGGGGGTAAACACTGAAGCTTTCTTT.

There are a few counts of this clonotype. The rearrangement joins TRBV3-1 to TRBJ2-5, with D possibly TRBD1 on 6 matching bases. CDR1 and CDR2 (germline): LGHDT, YNNKEL (reference sequence). Trimming took off 1 base at V and 4 bases at J, with 16 bases between the two ends. The CDR3 extends over 16 amino acids. CDR3 protein: CASSQGGRGGGETQYF. The CDR3 DNA follows: TGTGCCAGCAGCCAAGGTGGCAGGGGTGGAGGAGAGACCCAGTACTTC.

This clonotype was counted between two and nine times. The chain recombines TRBV6-1 with TRBJ2-2, with 7 positions matching TRBD2. V dropped 7 bases and J dropped 1; count of bases not matched to a gene: 12. The CDR3 is 17 amino acids. CDR1 MNHNS and CDR2 SASEGT come from the germline V gene. CDR3 bases: TGTGCCAGCACCTCATTTAGAGCGGGGAGGAACACCGGGGAGCTGTTTTTT. Translated, it gives CASTSFRAGRNTGELFF.

The chain carries TRBV20-1 and TRBJ2-1; the D gene could be TRBD1 or TRBD2 (5 bases each). Germline V gives CDR1 DFQATT, CDR2 SNEGSKA (reference sequence). V was cut by 1 base and J by 10 bases, with 20 bases left in between. This CDR3 is built from 15 residues. CDR3 DNA: TGCAGTGCTAGAGCCCGGGACCGCCCCGGATTGGAGCAGTTCTTC. Amino acid sequence: CSARARDRPGLEQFF.

This clonotype was seen just once. Relative to the germline gene, one junction end is altered; a read error may explain this. The chain joins TRBV6-2 or TRBV6-3 to TRBJ2-2; perhaps TRBD1 as D (7 bases). The length of the CDR3 is 15 residues. Germline values: CDR1 MNHEY, CDR2 SVGEGT. CDR3 in DNA: TGTGCCAGCAGTTGGGGGACAGCGCTCGCCGGGGGGCTGTTTTTT. Its translation is CASSWGTALAGGLFF.

This clonotype came up a few times. The chain combines TRBV5-1 with TRBJ2-5; D gene unclear. The CDR3 runs to 14 residues. CDR1 SGHRS and CDR2 YFSETQ come from the germline V gene. The V gene lost 1 base and the J gene lost 1 base, with 8 bases spanning the gap. The CDR3 DNA follows: TGCGCCAGCAGCTTGTTAACCCCCCAAGAGACCCAGTACTTC. Translating gives CASSLLTPQETQYF.

This sequence joins TRBV6-5 and TRBJ2-7; D not resolved. This CDR3 has 14 amino acids. Germline V gene lookup returns CDR1 MNHEY and CDR2 SVGAGI. The V and J ends lost 0 bases and 4 bases respectively, with 10 bases between them. In DNA, the CDR3 is TGTGCCAGCAGTTACTCGGTGGCCGGGTACGAGCAGTACTTC. This codes for CASSYSVAGYEQYF.

The gene calls are TRBV12-3 or TRBV12-4 and TRBJ2-3, with D possibly being TRBD2 (6 bases). The V end lost 10 bases, the J end lost 6 bases, and 14 bases lay between the germline ends. There are 12 residues in the CDR3. The CDR3 region has the DNA TGTGCCAACTCGAGGGCGGGGGATACGCAGTATTTT. Residues: CANSRAGDTQYF.